The rows below give T cell receptor beta chains drawn from one sample of a study of blood T cell repertoires in COVID-19. Measured with immunoSEQ multiplex PCR; TCRdb has only the in-frame clones, and not every one. The data hold 150,000 to 200,000 clones, with roughly four fifths observed a single time. Sequenced material: peripheral blood. Source of these receptors: a man in his sixties with active or convalescent COVID-19. CDR3s include the opening cysteine and the closing phenylalanine or tryptophan. D genes are given only for firm matches. Rows give clone size only sometimes, using once, few, many, or a class for an expanded clone.

D	V	J	size	CDR3	DNA
TRBD1	TRBV3-1/TRBV3-2	TRBJ1-6	.	CASSQGQGRNSPLHF	TGTGCCAGCAGCCAGGGACAGGGGCGGAATTCACCCCTCCACTTT
TRBD2	TRBV2	TRBJ2-3	.	CASSDPGLAGPDTQYF	TGTGCCAGCAGTGATCCGGGACTAGCGGGCCCAGATACGCAGTATTTT
.	TRBV19	TRBJ2-5	.	CASSDQGGSGETQYF	TGTGCCAGTAGTGACCAGGGAGGTTCTGGGGAGACCCAGTACTTC
.	TRBV7-2	TRBJ2-1	.	CASRGGAGAIRNEQFF	TGTGCTTCAAGAGGGGGGGCGGGAGCTATAAGGAATGAGCAGTTCTTC
TRBD1	TRBV4-1	TRBJ1-6	.	CASSQGRLGTGTRSPLHF	TGCGCCAGCAGCCAAGGAAGACTCGGGACAGGGACGAGATCACCCCTCCACTTT
TRBD1	TRBV5-1	TRBJ1-2	.	CASSPGQGEGYTF	TGCGCCAGCAGCCCAGGACAGGGGGAAGGCTACACCTTC
TRBD2	TRBV5-1	TRBJ2-3	few	CASSLARAGAPGDTQYF	TGCGCCAGCAGCTTAGCACGGGCGGGAGCTCCGGGAGATACGCAGTATTTT
.	TRBV20-1	TRBJ2-5	.	CSTVGRETQYF	TGCAGCACAGTGGGGCGGGAGACCCAGTACTTC
.	TRBV4-2	TRBJ2-3	.	CASSQPQDTQYF	TGTGCCAGCAGCCAACCCCAGGATACGCAGTATTTT
.	TRBV7-9	TRBJ2-6	once	CASTHSGANVLTF	TGTGCCAGCACACACTCTGGGGCCAACGTCCTGACTTTC
.	TRBV19	TRBJ2-1	.	CASSRSGDSYNEQFF	TGTGCCAGTAGTCGGTCAGGGGACTCCTACAATGAGCAGTTCTTC
.	TRBV3-1/TRBV3-2	TRBJ2-3	.	CASLNRGGRTDTQYF	TGTGCCAGTCTAAACAGAGGGGGAAGGACAGATACGCAGTATTTT
.	TRBV19	TRBJ1-2	.	CASSLEGFPNYGYTF	TGTGCCAGTAGCCTGGAGGGTTTTCCTAACTATGGCTACACCTTC
.	TRBV5-4	TRBJ2-1	.	CASSLLRQGSEQFF	TGTGCCAGCAGCTTGTTGCGGCAGGGAAGTGAGCAGTTCTTC
.	TRBV10-3	TRBJ2-2	.	CAISSRTGELFF	TGTGCCATCAGTAGCCGGACCGGGGAGCTGTTTTTT
TRBD1	TRBV18	TRBJ1-2	once	CASSPGTGENYGYTF	TGTGCCAGCTCACCAGGGACAGGCGAGAACTATGGCTACACCTTC
TRBD1	TRBV18	TRBJ1-4	.	CASSPLQGTEKLFF	TGTGCCAGCTCACCGTTACAGGGGACTGAAAAACTGTTTTTT
TRBD2	TRBV28	TRBJ2-1	.	CASSLAGVPNEQFF	TGTGCCAGCAGTCTAGCGGGAGTTCCCAATGAGCAGTTCTTC
TRBD1	TRBV3-1/TRBV3-2	TRBJ1-6	.	CASSRSDRVNSPLHF	TGTGCCAGCAGTCGGTCAGACAGGGTTAATTCACCCCTCCACTTT
.	TRBV29-1	TRBJ2-2	.	CSVGTSGAGELFF	TGCAGCGTTGGGACATCGGGGGCCGGGGAGCTGTTTTTT
TRBD2	TRBV29-1	TRBJ2-1	.	CSVEPGVAGLYNEQFF	TGCAGCGTTGAGCCCGGCGTAGCGGGGCTCTACAATGAGCAGTTCTTC
.	TRBV7-6	TRBJ2-7	.	CASSPFIGESYEQYF	TGTGCCAGCAGCCCTTTCATTGGAGAATCCTACGAGCAGTACTTC
TRBD2	TRBV6-5	TRBJ2-5	once	CASSYSPGGGETQYF	TGTGCCAGCAGTTACTCGCCAGGCGGGGGAGAGACCCAGTACTTC
.	TRBV12-3/TRBV12-4	TRBJ1-2	.	CASSLGGGYGYTF	TGTGCCAGCAGTTTGGGAGGGGGCTATGGCTACACCTTC
TRBD1	TRBV5-6	TRBJ1-1	.	CASSFLGQGAEAFF	TGTGCCAGCAGCTTTCTAGGACAGGGGGCTGAAGCTTTCTTT
TRBD1	TRBV3-1/TRBV3-2	TRBJ1-1	.	CASSSRSRDRNTEAFF	TGTGCCAGCAGCTCAAGGTCCCGGGACAGAAACACTGAAGCTTTCTTT
TRBD2	TRBV7-3	TRBJ2-3	.	CASSPRTSGGTSTDTQYF	TGTGCCAGCAGCCCCCGGACTAGCGGGGGGACTTCAACAGATACGCAGTATTTT
.	TRBV7-8	TRBJ2-3	few	CASRQRDGRVAADTQYF	TGTGCCAGCAGGCAGAGGGATGGTAGAGTAGCAGCAGATACGCAGTATTTT
.	TRBV5-1	TRBJ1-4	.	CASRGSEKLFF	TGCGCCAGCAGGGGGAGTGAAAAACTGTTTTTT
.	TRBV3-1/TRBV3-2	TRBJ2-2	.	CASSQGLGGNTGELFF	TGTGCCAGCAGCCAAGGGCTAGGAGGGAACACCGGGGAGCTGTTTTTT
TRBD1	TRBV18	TRBJ1-3	.	CASSPRPGGAAGNTIYF	TGTGCCAGCTCACCGCGACCAGGGGGCGCAGCTGGAAACACCATATATTTT
.	TRBV19	TRBJ1-5	.	CATKKPTNSNQPQHF	TGTGCCACCAAAAAACCGACAAATAGCAATCAGCCCCAGCATTTT
.	TRBV5-5	TRBJ1-1	.	CASSFDIRGTEAFF	TGTGCCAGCAGCTTTGACATTAGGGGAACTGAAGCTTTCTTT
.	TRBV21-1	TRBJ2-1	.	CASSKSRDFDSYNEQFF	TGTGCCAGCAGCAAAAGTAGGGACTTTGACTCCTACAATGAGCAGTTCTTC
TRBD1	TRBV6-5	TRBJ2-7	.	CASSDRGRINYEQYF	TGTGCCAGCAGCGACAGGGGGCGTATCAACTACGAGCAGTACTTC
TRBD1	TRBV6-6	TRBJ1-2	.	CASSRTGANYGYTF	TGTGCCAGCAGTAGGACAGGGGCTAACTATGGCTACACCTTC
.	TRBV19	TRBJ1-6	.	CASSIRLGGGAPSPLHF	TGTGCCAGTAGTATCCGTCTTGGCGGGGGGGCGCCATCACCCCTCCACTTT
TRBD1	TRBV25-1	TRBJ2-1	.	CASSAKPGQGLNEQFF	TGTGCCAGCAGTGCAAAACCGGGACAGGGCTTGAATGAGCAGTTCTTC
.	TRBV14	TRBJ2-7	.	CASSQDQEGYRRDKQYF	TGTGCCAGCAGCCAAGATCAGGAAGGATACCGTCGAGATAAGCAGTACTTC
.	TRBV28	TRBJ1-4	.	CASKGQGTNEKLFF	TGTGCCAGCAAAGGTCAGGGAACTAATGAAAAACTGTTTTTT
.	TRBV7-6	TRBJ2-1	.	CASSLGGPKAGNEQFF	TGTGCCAGCAGCTTAGGCGGCCCAAAGGCGGGCAATGAGCAGTTCTTC
TRBD1	TRBV5-1	TRBJ2-7	few	CASSTRTGAYEQYF	TGCGCCAGCAGCACCCGGACAGGGGCCTACGAGCAGTACTTC
.	TRBV25-1	TRBJ2-7	.	CASSPPGYEQYF	TGTGCCAGCAGTCCCCCAGGGTACGAGCAGTACTTC
TRBD1	TRBV7-9	TRBJ2-7	.	CASSARLGTGPLGEQYF	TGTGCCAGCAGCGCAAGGTTGGGGACAGGGCCTCTCGGCGAGCAGTACTTC
TRBD1	TRBV6-5	TRBJ1-6	.	CASTGQGAHNSPLHF	TGTGCCAGCACCGGACAGGGGGCTCATAATTCACCCCTCCACTTT
TRBD1	TRBV28	TRBJ1-2	.	CASRTTGGGINGYTF	TGTGCCAGCAGGACTACAGGGGGCGGTATTAATGGCTACACCTTC
TRBD2	TRBV5-8	TRBJ2-3	.	CASSFPSGRVTDTQYF	TGTGCCAGCAGCTTTCCTAGCGGGAGGGTTACAGATACGCAGTATTTT
.	TRBV6-1	TRBJ1-6	.	CASSEQRSSYNSPLHF	TGTGCCAGCAGTGAACAGAGGAGCTCCTATAATTCACCCCTCCACTTT
.	TRBV7-2	TRBJ2-2	.	CASSSRGTGELFF	TGTGCCAGCAGCTCCAGGGGTACCGGGGAGCTGTTTTTT
TRBD2	TRBV7-3	TRBJ2-3	.	CASSRTSGETDTQYF	TGTGCCAGCAGCCGGACTAGCGGGGAGACAGATACGCAGTATTTT
.	TRBV19	TRBJ1-1	.	CASKPRGNTEAFF	TGTGCCAGTAAGCCCAGGGGGAACACTGAAGCTTTCTTT
.	TRBV18	TRBJ1-3	few	CASSPREGDGNTIYF	TGTGCCAGCTCACCACGGGAGGGAGATGGAAACACCATATATTTT
.	TRBV7-6	TRBJ1-3	few	CASSSEDRPGNTIYF	TGTGCCAGCAGCTCCGAGGACAGACCTGGAAACACCATATATTTT